This TCR beta chain was identified in a study of T cell clusters in autoimmune cytopenias. TRB rearrangements were amplified by touch-down multiplex PCR with mixed TRB-A/B primers. TCRdb re-called the multiplex PCR reads and gives one entry per CDR3 protein, without DNA. Its listing shows 9,500 to 12,000 distinct CDR3 sequences. Germline loops: CDR1 LNHDA, CDR2 SQIVND (reference sequence). The CDR3 is 14 amino acids. In terms of frequency, this clonotype is medium-sized (0.01 to 0.1%). TRB was amplified from roughly 250 ng of peripheral blood genomic DNA per sample. The sample was also reused in another study, on T cell repertoires in aging, cancer and after chemotherapy. As that study records: Immunological memory after chemotherapy cannot be judged from the repertoire data.

V and J are TRBV19 and TRBJ2-7; the TRBD1 assignment by TCRdb is unverifiable without DNA. Sequencing input: peripheral blood. The origin of this receptor is a human donor in good health. The CDR3 is CASSLGGQPYEQYF. The full variable domain, with the rest looked up from reference TRBV19 and TRBJ2-7, is DGGITQSPKYLFRKEGQNVTLSCEQNLNHDAMYWYRQDPGQGLRLIYYSQIVNDFQKGDIAEGYSVSREKKESFPLTVTSAQKNPTAFYLCASSLGGQPYEQYFGPGTRLTVT.